These 29 T cell receptor beta chains share one sample of origin, sequenced in a study of identical twins. TCRdb fed the 5' RACE reads into MiXCR, producing one record per CDR3 protein. The table records hundreds of thousands of distinct CDR3 sequences, 21% of them present only once. A further study also used this sample, focusing on T cells expressing NK-cell markers.

The sample taken for sequencing was PBMCs. Receptors were obtained from a young woman in good health.

The sample holds a few counts of this clonotype. In nucleotides, the CDR3 is TGTGCCAGCAGCTTCTTAGCGGAAACCTACGAGCAGTACTTC. It is translated as CASSFLAETYEQYF. The J gene is TRBJ2-7, the V gene TRBV7-2, with a possible D match to TRBD2 (6 bases). Germline V CDR1 and CDR2: SGHTA, FQGNSA. This CDR3 has 14 amino acids. The V and J ends lost 3 bases and 2 bases respectively, with 11 bases between them.

This clonotype was recorded at least ten times. The rearrangement links TRBV7-3 to TRBJ2-7; D is uncertain. The CDR3 totals 13 residues. The V gene lost 0 bases and the J gene lost 5 bases, with 8 bases spanning the gap. Germline V gene data show CDR1 as SGHTA and CDR2 as FQGTGA. CDR3 DNA sequence: TGTGCCAGCAGCTTAACGAATCGGGACGAGCAGTACTTC. This sequence encodes CASSLTNRDEQYF.

Regarding this clonotype: One base away lies a much larger clone, so this may be a sequencing read error. This chain uses TRBV29-1 with TRBJ2-3; D not resolved. The CDR3 is 12 residues long. Trimming removed 7 bases at V and 2 bases at J, with 10 bases between. Germline CDR1 is SQVTM and CDR2 is ANQGSEA. DNA of the CDR3: TGCAGCGCGGAGACGAACACAGATACGCAGTATTTT. It specifies CSAETNTDTQYF.

This clonotype appeared a few times. This chain uses TRBV7-2 with TRBJ2-7, with D perhaps TRBD1 (5 bases). CDR1 SGHTA and CDR2 FQGNSA come from the germline V gene. The CDR3 covers 14 residues. V was pared by 5 bases and J by 2 bases, with 13 bases between. The CDR3 sequence: CASSSRGQTYEQYF. As DNA, the CDR3 is TGTGCCAGCAGCAGTAGGGGTCAAACCTACGAGCAGTACTTC.

This clonotype was picked up many times. The gene calls are TRBV11-3 and TRBJ1-6; D gene ambiguous. Germline CDR1 and CDR2: SGHNT and YENEEA. The CDR3 is 13 amino acids. V lost 3 bases and J 4 bases, leaving 4 bases between the germline ends. The CDR3 sequence: CASSLEYNSPLHF. CDR3 bases: TGTGCCAGCAGCTTGGAGTATAATTCACCCCTCCACTTT.

This chain joins TRBV7-2 and TRBJ2-3; a weak D match, TRBD1 (7 bases). Germline CDR1 and CDR2: SGHTA and FQGNSA. Deletions cut 1 base from V and 4 bases from J, with 12 bases between. This CDR3 comprises 15 residues. The CDR3 reads CASSLEFRGADTQYF. CDR3 in DNA: TGTGCCAGCAGCTTAGAGTTCAGGGGGGCAGATACGCAGTATTTT.

This clonotype was found a few times. The chain couples TRBV5-1 to TRBJ1-2; 8 positions match TRBD1. Germline trimming cut 9 bases from V and 8 bases from J; bases unmatched to any gene: 15. The V gene's germline CDR1 is SGHRS and CDR2 YFSETQ. The CDR3 consists of 14 residues. The CDR3 protein is CATGDRSRLGGYTF. The CDR3 DNA reads TGCGCCACCGGGGACAGGTCACGGCTCGGGGGCTACACCTTC.

This chain joins TRBV6-5 and TRBJ2-7; D may be TRBD1 or TRBD2 (6 bases each). Trimming took off 0 bases at V and 6 bases at J, with 18 bases between the two ends. The length of the CDR3 is 16 residues. Germline V gives CDR1 MNHEY, CDR2 SVGAGI. This CDR3 reads CASSYSAGHDISEQYF. Here the CDR3 DNA reads TGTGCCAGCAGTTACTCCGCGGGACATGATATCTCCGAGCAGTACTTC.

CDR3 loop: CAIGREQYF. CDR3 sequence (DNA): TGTGCCATCGGGCGCGAGCAGTACTTC. This chain uses TRBV10-3 with TRBJ2-7; D remains ambiguous. This CDR3 has 9 residues. With 8 bases removed from V and 6 bases from J, the gap between germline ends came to 5 bases. Germline CDR1 and CDR2: ENHRY and SYGVKD.

This clonotype was recorded a few times. The chain carries TRBV10-3 and TRBJ2-6; 7 bases are a match to TRBD2. Germline V gene lookup returns CDR1 ENHRY and CDR2 SYGVKD. The V gene end was trimmed by 10 bases and the J gene end by 0 bases; junction bases not matched to a gene: 9. The CDR3 is 16 amino acids. As DNA, the CDR3 is TGTGCCACCAGGGAGGGCATAAGCTCTGGGGCCAACGTCCTGACTTTC. It is translated as CATREGISSGANVLTF.

This chain joins TRBV4-3 and TRBJ2-2; tentatively, D is TRBD1 (6 bases). From germline, CDR1 is LGHNA and CDR2 YSLEER. The CDR3 extends over 17 amino acids. Trimming stripped 0 bases from V and 5 bases from J, with 16 bases between. The CDR3 here is CASSQEAAGALTGELFF. CDR3 bases: TGCGCCAGCAGCCAAGAGGCGGCAGGGGCGCTAACCGGGGAGCTGTTTTTT.

This clonotype was detected ten times or more. V and J are TRBV12-3 or TRBV12-4 and TRBJ2-5; possibly TRBD1 for D (6 bases). The CDR3 is 14 residues long. Trimming removed 5 bases at V and 5 bases at J, with 15 bases between. The CDR3 loop is CASSTPGDRETQYF. CDR3 DNA sequence: TGTGCCAGCAGTACCCCAGGGGACCGGGAGACCCAGTACTTC.

V usage is TRBV7-9 and J usage is TRBJ1-5, with a tentative D call TRBD1 (5 bases). Deletions cut 3 bases from V and 9 bases from J, with 12 bases between. Germline V gene sequence: CDR1 SEHNR, CDR2 FQNEAQ (reference sequence). The CDR3 is made up of 13 amino acids. CDR3 residues: CASSLGEGLPQHF. As DNA, the CDR3 is TGTGCCAGCAGCTTGGGGGAGGGACTGCCCCAGCATTTT.

This clonotype was detected only a few times. The chain is built from TRBV7-9 and TRBJ2-7; TRBD1 agrees at 10 bases. The CDR3 has 14 residues. Losses at the gene ends were 4 bases for V and 6 bases for J; bases not matched to a gene: 6. Germline V lookup: CDR1 SEHNR, CDR2 FQNEAQ (reference sequence). CDR3 nucleotides: TGTGCCAGCAGCTGGGACAGGGGACAGGGCGAGCAGTACTTC. This sequence encodes CASSWDRGQGEQYF.

This clonotype has more than one count but fewer than ten. In DNA, the CDR3 is TGTGCCAGCAGTTTGGGGTTTGGCCGGGGCGCTGAGCAGTTCTTC. Amino acid sequence: CASSLGFGRGAEQFF. V and J are TRBV12-3 or TRBV12-4 and TRBJ2-1; TRBD1 or TRBD2 may be the D gene (5 bases each). CDR3 length: 15 amino acids. Trimming took off 3 bases at V and 9 bases at J, with 18 bases between the two ends.

This sequence joins TRBV20-1 and TRBJ2-1; D remains unclear. Germline values: CDR1 DFQATT, CDR2 SNEGSKA (reference sequence). The CDR3 has 16 amino acids. Between the trimmed V and J ends, which lost 3 bases and 0 bases, there was a span of 15 bases. DNA of the CDR3: TGCAGTGCTAGGAACCGACTGGCTAGCTCCTACAATGAGCAGTTCTTC. Residues: CSARNRLASSYNEQFF.

This clonotype was counted a few times. The rearrangement joins TRBV9 to TRBJ2-2, with TRBD1 identical over 9 bases. There are 18 residues in the CDR3. V trimming: 3 bases; J trimming: 1 base; junction bases outside the gene matches: 10. The germline V gene encodes CDR1 SGDLS and CDR2 YYNGEE. For the CDR3, the DNA is TGTGCCAGCAGCGACCTTGGGACAGGGCCCGGGAACACCGGGGAGCTGTTTTTT. Encoded protein: CASSDLGTGPGNTGELFF.

V and J are TRBV5-6 and TRBJ2-7; D possibly corresponds to TRBD2 (5 bases). This CDR3 contains 15 residues. CDR1 and CDR2 from the germline V gene are SGHDT and YYEEEE. V shed 2 bases and J shed 8 bases, with 20 bases lying between them. The CDR3 here is CASSFPASRTPQQYF. DNA for the CDR3: TGTGCCAGCAGCTTCCCGGCTAGCAGGACCCCTCAGCAGTACTTC.

The V and J genes are TRBV9 and TRBJ2-3; D unclear. Trimming left V 0 bases short and J 12 bases short, with 20 bases between. This CDR3 spans 15 amino acids. Germline loops: CDR1 SGDLS, CDR2 YYNGEE. This chain's CDR3 is CASSVDIRSIQTQYF. CDR3 sequence (DNA): TGTGCCAGCAGCGTAGATATTAGGAGCATCCAAACACAGTATTTT. Full variable domain (remainder filled in from reference TRBV9 and TRBJ2-3): DSGVTQTPKHLITATGQRVTLRCSPRSGDLSVYWYQQSLDQGLQFLIQYYNGEERAKGNILERFSAQQFPDLHSELNLSSLELGDSALYFCASSVDIRSIQTQYFGPGTRLTVL.

This chain uses TRBV5-1 with TRBJ2-2; tentatively, D is TRBD2 (6 bases). Trimming took off 3 bases at V and 8 bases at J, with 14 bases between the two ends. The CDR3 loop spans 14 amino acids. CDR1 is SGHRS and CDR2 is YFSETQ in the germline V gene. The CDR3, as DNA: TGCGCCAGCAGCTCCCGGACTAAGCTAGGGGAGCTGTTTTTT. This encodes CASSSRTKLGELFF. The whole variable domain, remainder taken from reference TRBV5-1 and TRBJ2-2, is KAGVTQTPRYLIKTRGQQVTLSCSPISGHRSVSWYQQTPGQGLQFLFEYFSETQRNKGNFPGRFSGRQFSNSRSEMNVSTLELGDSALYLCASSSRTKLGELFFGEGSRLTVL.

In this sample, this clonotype turned up many times. The rearrangement uses TRBV12-3 or TRBV12-4 and TRBJ2-1, with 9 bases aligning to TRBD2. The CDR3 totals 14 residues. Trimming cost V 8 bases and J 7 bases; bases outside gene matches: 9. The CDR3 DNA follows: TGTGCCAGCGGGTTTAGCGGGAGTGGTAATGAGCAGTTCTTC. Translation: CASGFSGSGNEQFF.

This clonotype was detected ten times or more. The chain employs TRBV7-2 and TRBJ2-1; D gene uncertain. The CDR3 has 12 amino acids. Germline V lookup: CDR1 SGHTA, CDR2 FQGNSA. Trimming removed 2 bases from V and 7 bases from J, with 6 bases in between. CDR3 coding DNA: TGTGCCAGCAGCTTAAGATCTAATGAGCAGTTCTTC. Amino acid sequence: CASSLRSNEQFF.

This clonotype occurred a few times. This chain joins TRBV9 and TRBJ2-2; D remains unclear. CDR3 length equals 15 residues. The V end was cut by 2 bases, the J end by 5 bases, with 13 bases between. CDR1 and CDR2 from the germline V gene are SGDLS and YYNGEE. CDR3 DNA: TGTGCCAGCAGCGTTAACCCGGGCTCGACCGGGGAGCTGTTTTTT. This gives the protein CASSVNPGSTGELFF.

The sample holds a few counts of this clonotype. This chain links TRBV20-1 with TRBJ2-1, with TRBD2 matching over 12 bases. The CDR3 totals 15 residues. Germline-derived CDR1 and CDR2 are DFQATT and SNEGSKA (reference sequence). The J segment lost 10 bases and the V segment lost 5 bases, leaving 12 bases of the junction unmatched. CDR3 in DNA: TGCAGTGCTTCCAGGTCTAGCGGGGGGGCCGGGGAGCAGTTCTTC. Protein sequence: CSASRSSGGAGEQFF.

This chain connects TRBV5-1 to TRBJ1-2, with D unresolved. V lost 4 bases and J lost 3, with 13 bases in between. CDR1 is SGHRS and CDR2 is YFSETQ in the germline V gene. There are 14 residues in the CDR3. This CDR3 reads CASSTLSGDYGYTF. The DNA for the CDR3 is TGCGCCAGCAGCACCCTTTCCGGCGACTATGGCTACACCTTC.

CDR3 residues: CASSEARTGSSGYTF. In DNA, the CDR3 is TGTGCCAGCAGTGAAGCGAGGACAGGGTCATCGGGCTACACCTTC. J is TRBJ1-2 and V is TRBV6-1, with 8 bases that match TRBD1. Germline trimming cut 0 bases from V and 8 bases from J; bases unmatched to any gene: 8. Germline values: CDR1 MNHNS, CDR2 SASEGT. The CDR3 length is 15 residues.

This clonotype appeared many times. The chain is built from TRBV6-9 and TRBJ2-3; D is unclear. V was shortened by 10 bases and J by 6 bases, with 8 bases between the two germline ends. In germline, CDR1 is MNHGY, CDR2 SVAAGI. There are 10 residues in the CDR3. CDR3 coding DNA: TGTGCCACGGACCACGATACGCAGTATTTT. It translates to CATDHDTQYF.

This clonotype showed up many times. V gene TRBV20-1 combines with J gene TRBJ2-1; tentative D call: TRBD1 (6 bases). With 3 bases removed from V and 8 bases from J, the gap between germline ends came to 11 bases. This CDR3 spans 12 amino acids. The germline CDR1 and CDR2 sequences are DFQATT and SNEGSKA (reference sequence). CDR3 sequence (DNA): TGCAGTGCTAGTGTAGGGGGAGATGAGCAGTTCTTC. This gives the protein CSASVGGDEQFF.

The V and J genes are TRBV9 and TRBJ2-1, with TRBD2 matching 15 bases. The CDR3 is 15 amino acids. Germline V gene data show CDR1 as SGDLS and CDR2 as YYNGEE. V was clipped by 5 bases and J by 9 bases; unmatched bases: 6. The DNA for the CDR3 is TGTGCCAGCAGTTACGGACTAGCGGGGGGGCTTGAGCAGTTCTTC. The encoded protein is CASSYGLAGGLEQFF.